This paragraph reports one T cell receptor (beta chain). PCR used 60 Vbeta primers and 13 Jbeta primers. Study processing details: As a later analysis found, there were 80 million or so unique TCR beta chains, of which some 10 million were shared. Clones were read by immunoSEQ multiplex PCR, and TCRdb kept only the in-frame ones, dropping some. V, J and clone size were drawn from that table, and D and trimming were deduced from the DNA. The sample carries under 200,000 clones, around 79% recorded once. These data are taken from a study of cytomegalovirus exposure and HLA in healthy donors. The CDR3 consists of 16 residues. V dropped 6 bases and J dropped 6; count of bases not matched to a gene: 17. Germline assignment: CDR1 MDHEN and CDR2 SYDVKM.

The TCR comes from a woman between 35 and 50 years old in good health and CMV-seronegative. The sequenced sample consisted of PBMCs. This chain joins TRBV28 and TRBJ2-7, with 7 bases matching TRBD2. The CDR3 protein is CASSTPSGARPGEQYF. DNA for the CDR3: TGTGCCAGCAGCACCCCTAGCGGAGCCCGCCCCGGCGAGCAGTACTTC. The full variable domain, its missing parts supplied by reference TRBV28 and TRBJ2-7, is DVKVTQSSRYLVKRTGEKVFLECVQDMDHENMFWYRQDPGLGLRLIYFSYDVKMKEKGDIPEGYSVSREKKERFSLILESASTNQTSMYLCASSTPSGARPGEQYFGPGTRLTVT.